These T cell receptor beta chains were read from a single sample in a study of blood T cell repertoires in COVID-19. Only in-frame clones appear in the TCRdb table, and some are missing; sequencing was by immunoSEQ multiplex PCR. The sample yields about 140,000 clones, over 80% seen once. The sample taken for sequencing was peripheral blood. The source is a woman aged 45-60 years with acute or convalescent COVID-19. CDR3s include the opening cysteine and the closing phenylalanine or tryptophan. D genes are given only for firm matches. Size tells how often a clone was seen (once, few, many) or the class of an expanded clone, and some rows leave it out.

V,J,size,D,CDR3,DNA
TRBV28,TRBJ1-2,-,TRBD1,CASITQGAQGYTF,TGTGCCAGCATTACACAGGGGGCGCAAGGCTACACCTTC
TRBV27,TRBJ2-1,-,-,CASSTGGGSYNEQFF,TGTGCCAGCAGCACAGGGGGGGGCTCCTACAATGAGCAGTTCTTC
TRBV3-1/TRBV3-2,TRBJ2-1,-,TRBD2,CASSPVPGLAGGPNNEQFF,TGTGCCAGCAGCCCTGTCCCGGGACTAGCGGGAGGGCCTAACAATGAGCAGTTCTTC
TRBV9,TRBJ1-4,-,-,CASSAAEGFGEKLFF,TGTGCCAGCAGCGCGGCTGAGGGTTTCGGGGAAAAACTGTTTTTT
TRBV4-2,TRBJ2-3,-,TRBD2,CASSQSQGTSGMLSTDTQYF,TGTGCCAGCAGCCAAAGTCAAGGGACTAGCGGGATGCTTAGCACAGATACGCAGTATTTT
TRBV5-1,TRBJ2-7,-,TRBD2,CASSATSGSTYEQYF,TGCGCCAGCAGCGCGACTAGCGGGAGCACCTACGAGCAGTACTTC
TRBV3-1/TRBV3-2,TRBJ2-1,-,TRBD2,CASSNSGGADEQFF,TGTGCCAGCAGCAATAGCGGGGGGGCCGATGAGCAGTTCTTC
TRBV19,TRBJ2-5,-,TRBD2,CASRAGGAGAGETQYF,TGTGCCAGTAGGGCGGGGGGAGCGGGAGCGGGAGAGACCCAGTACTTC
TRBV2,TRBJ2-1,-,-,CAGASAEQFF,TGTGCCGGAGCTAGCGCGGAGCAGTTCTTC
TRBV2,TRBJ1-6,-,-,CASRGGLSSYNSPLHF,TGTGCCAGCAGGGGAGGACTCAGCTCCTATAATTCACCCCTCCACTTT
TRBV6-1,TRBJ2-3,-,TRBD2,CASSEYRVAGRTDTQYF,TGTGCCAGCAGTGAATATCGAGTAGCGGGCCGCACAGATACGCAGTATTTT
TRBV12-3/TRBV12-4,TRBJ2-1,few,TRBD2,CATSGLAKNEQFF,TGTGCCACCTCGGGACTAGCTAAAAATGAGCAGTTCTTC
TRBV5-4,TRBJ2-1,-,TRBD2,CASSPGLAGGVFRNEQFF,TGTGCCAGCAGCCCTGGACTAGCGGGAGGCGTATTCAGGAATGAGCAGTTCTTC
TRBV10-2,TRBJ1-5,-,-,CASRTSITGRGTQPQHF,TGCGCCAGCAGGACCTCGATTACAGGGAGAGGGACTCAGCCCCAGCATTTT
TRBV6-5,TRBJ2-6,-,-,CASSFQVPSGANVLTF,TGTGCCAGCAGTTTTCAGGTACCCTCTGGGGCCAACGTCCTGACTTTC
TRBV6-5,TRBJ2-5,-,-,CASSLRAAIQETQYF,TGTGCCAGCAGTTTACGAGCCGCTATCCAAGAGACCCAGTACTTC
TRBV24-1,TRBJ2-3,once,TRBD2,CATSDFWAGRADTQYF,TGTGCCACCAGTGATTTCTGGGCAGGGAGGGCAGATACGCAGTATTTT
TRBV28,TRBJ1-2,-,TRBD1,CASINLIVTGTEVQGYTF,TGTGCCAGCATTAACTTGATTGTGACCGGGACAGAAGTTCAAGGCTACACCTTC
TRBV30,TRBJ2-5,-,TRBD2,CAWSVAGGETQYF,TGTGCCTGGAGTGTAGCCGGGGGGGAGACCCAGTACTTC
TRBV6-2/TRBV6-3,TRBJ2-5,-,TRBD2,CASSTLAGVQETQYF,TGTGCCAGCAGTACATTAGCGGGGGTGCAAGAGACCCAGTACTTC
TRBV24-1,TRBJ2-2,-,TRBD2,CATSDSLAGDVGELFF,TGTGCCACCAGTGATTCCCTAGCGGGAGATGTCGGGGAGCTGTTTTTT